This T cell receptor beta chain was captured by sequencing in a study of T cells after posttransplantation cyclophosphamide. General study findings and limits: Blood and skin or GI T cell repertoires showed limited TRB overlap.

V dropped 1 base and J dropped 1 base, with 11 bases sitting between them. The CDR3 runs to 15 residues. The germline V gene has CDR1 SGDLS and CDR2 YYNGEE. Profiling relied on immunoSEQ multiplex PCR, and the TCRdb table lists in-frame clones only, not all of them. This sample comprises under 25,000 clones, none seen once only. On the day of bone marrow donation, the related graft donor provided peripheral blood. Details on this clone: Its cognate antigen is unknown.

The chain combines TRBV9 with TRBJ1-1; TRBD1 might be the D (6 bases). Source material: PBMCs. This receptor was identified in a woman aged 55-70 years in good health, CMV-negative, and a related stem cell transplant donor. The CDR3 is CASSVTGTQNTEAFF. CDR3 nucleotide sequence: TGTGCCAGCAGCGTAACCGGGACACAGAACACTGAAGCTTTCTTT.